The 29 T cell receptor beta chains below all came from one sample that was sequenced in a study of CD8+ T cells in alopecia areata (dated by TCRdb to between 2018 and 2020). Library prep was done by the immunoSEQ multiplex PCR assay. RNA was extracted from all samples and reverse transcribed into cDNA, which served as template for TCR sequencing. In TCRdb, the immuneACCESS table is reduced to in-frame sequences with V and J assigned. These tables do not hold every clone; where another copy was compared, an unresolved V gene accounts for under half, and the others remain unexplained. For this sample the table gives 150,000 to 250,000 clones, of which approximately 56% were detected only once. The top ten constitute approximately 3.4% of the sample. This specimen's time point label, interpreted: less than five weeks on oral tofacitinib. Taken with the paper, the label for treatment or condition translates to: oral pan-JAK inhibitor, 5-10 mg twice daily.

Sequenced here: CD4+ T cells sorted from blood, sampled at week 4, from a patient treated with tofacitinib. Source of these receptors: a human donor with alopecia areata.

With regard to this clone: Possible read error: a much larger clone is one base away. Other nucleotide sequences from this sample produce the same CDR3. V is TRBV7-2 and J is TRBJ2-5; no definite D call. With 3 bases removed from V and 5 bases from J, the gap between germline ends came to 4 bases. The CDR3 loop spans 11 amino acids. Per the germline V gene, CDR1 is SGHTA and CDR2 is FQGNSA. As DNA, the CDR3 is TGTGCCAGCAGCTTGGCGGAGACCCAGTACTTC. Its protein is CASSLAETQYF.

This chain joins TRBV30 and TRBJ1-1, with TRBD1 identical over 11 bases. CDR1 is GTSNPN, CDR2 SVGIG, per germline (reference sequence). Trimming cost V 1 base and J 9 bases; bases outside gene matches: 13. The CDR3 spans 16 residues. The CDR3, as DNA: TGTGCCTGGAGTGACGAGGACAGGGGGCTCGGACCTAAAGCTTTCTTT. Amino acids: CAWSDEDRGLGPKAFF.

The chain couples TRBV15 to TRBJ1-2; D perhaps matches TRBD1 (6 bases). CDR3 size: 13 residues. V was pared by 0 bases and J by 6 bases, with 8 bases between. CDR1 LNHNV and CDR2 YYDKDF come from the germline V gene (reference sequence). CDR3: CATSRDNRDGYTF. The CDR3 nucleotides read TGTGCCACCAGCAGAGATAACAGGGATGGCTACACCTTC.

The chain is built from TRBV7-9 and TRBJ1-6, with 10 bases fitting TRBD1. The CDR3 totals 15 residues. Per the germline V gene, CDR1 is SEHNR and CDR2 is FQNEAQ (reference sequence). The V segment lost 1 base and the J segment 7 bases; nucleotides outside the gene matches: 1. DNA for the CDR3: TGTGCCAGCAGCTTAGGGGACAGGGGAAATTCACCCCTCCACTTT. As protein: CASSLGDRGNSPLHF.

This clone was seen more than once but under ten times. This chain uses TRBV30 with TRBJ1-6; D is unresolved. V lost 4 bases and J 9 bases, leaving 13 bases between the germline ends. Per germline, CDR1 GTSNPN and CDR2 SVGIG (reference sequence). The CDR3 has 13 residues. CDR3 sequence reads: CAWTAKMSSPLHF. In DNA form, the CDR3 reads TGTGCCTGGACAGCTAAAATGTCTTCACCCCTCCACTTT.

This chain joins TRBV27 and TRBJ2-1; D ambiguous. CDR3 length equals 17 residues. Trimming removed 0 bases from V and 0 bases from J, with 12 bases in between. Germline-derived CDR1 and CDR2 are MNHEY and SMNVEV (reference sequence). The DNA of the CDR3 is TGTGCCAGCAGTTTATCTAGAGAATCGGGCTCCTACAATGAGCAGTTCTTC. This gives the protein CASSLSRESGSYNEQFF.

The table lists this clone with a count of one. The rearrangement links TRBV29-1 to TRBJ2-5, with D unclear. Germline V gene data show CDR1 as SQVTM and CDR2 as ANQGSEA. Trimming took 6 bases from V and 5 from J, leaving 10 bases between them. CDR3 length: 11 amino acids. The chain's CDR3 is CSVGRGETQYF. The CDR3 DNA reads as TGCAGCGTAGGACGTGGGGAGACCCAGTACTTC.

The V call is TRBV6-5, the J call TRBJ2-5; 8 bases match TRBD2. V was pared by 2 bases and J by 5 bases, with 4 bases of the junction left unmatched. CDR1 and CDR2 (germline): MNHEY, SVGAGI. The CDR3 runs 14 residues. The CDR3 DNA reads TGTGCCAGCAGTTACCCAGGACTAGCTGAGACCCAGTACTTC. Encoded protein: CASSYPGLAETQYF.

This rearrangement joins TRBV30 to TRBJ2-1; 11 bases line up with TRBD2. Germline CDR1 GTSNPN, CDR2 SVGIG (reference sequence). V was pared by 3 bases and J by 9 bases, with 7 bases of the junction left unmatched. The CDR3 is 14 residues long. The CDR3 is CAWRIAGGPREQFF. The CDR3 nucleotides are TGTGCCTGGAGAATAGCGGGGGGGCCTCGTGAGCAGTTCTTC.

The chain recombines TRBV7-2 with TRBJ1-1; D uncertain. This CDR3 has 14 residues. Trimming took 1 base from V and 0 from J, leaving 6 bases between them. Germline CDR1 reads SGHTA; CDR2 reads FQGNSA. This CDR3 is CASSLELLNTEAFF. The CDR3 bases are TGTGCCAGCAGCTTAGAGCTGTTGAACACTGAAGCTTTCTTT. The variable domain in full, completed from reference TRBV7-2 and TRBJ1-1, reads GAGVSQSPSNKVTEKGKDVELRCDPISGHTALYWYRQSLGQGLEFLIYFQGNSAPDKSGLPSDRFSAERTGGSVSTLTIQRTQQEDSAVYLCASSLELLNTEAFFGQGTRLTVV.

This clone was observed a handful of times. The chain uses TRBV30 and TRBJ1-2; the match to TRBD1 covers 9 bases. Per the germline V gene, CDR1 is GTSNPN and CDR2 is SVGIG (reference sequence). The CDR3 runs to 15 residues. The V and J ends lost 4 bases and 5 bases, in that order; junction bases with no gene match: 11. In DNA, the CDR3 is TGTGCCTGGACCATAACAGGGGGCGCGAGTTATGGCTACACCTTC. Its translation is CAWTITGGASYGYTF. Complete variable domain (other parts from reference TRBV30 and TRBJ1-2): SQTIHQWPATLVQPVGSPLSLECTVEGTSNPNLYWYRQAAGRGLQLLFYSVGIGQISSEVPQNLSASRPQDRQFILSSKKLLLSDSGFYLCAWTITGGASYGYTFGSGTRLTVV.

The chain has TRBV29-1 and TRBJ2-6; a weak D match, TRBD1 (6 bases). This CDR3 has 13 amino acids. CDR1 is SQVTM, CDR2 ANQGSEA, per germline. The V and J ends lost 6 bases and 4 bases respectively, with 10 bases between them. CDR3 region: CSVDGTGANVLTF. The CDR3 DNA reads TGCAGCGTGGACGGGACAGGGGCCAACGTCCTGACTTTC.

This chain connects TRBV29-1 to TRBJ1-1; no firm D call. V was trimmed by 3 bases and J by 2 bases, leaving 13 bases between them. The CDR3 is 14 amino acids. Per the germline V gene, CDR1 is SQVTM and CDR2 is ANQGSEA. This CDR3 is CSVDQAKGNTEAFF. DNA of the CDR3: TGCAGCGTTGATCAGGCCAAGGGAAACACTGAAGCTTTCTTT.

This clone has more than one count but fewer than ten. CDR3 amino acids: CASSLPGNTEAFF. Written as DNA, the CDR3 is TGTGCCAGCAGTTTACCAGGGAACACTGAAGCTTTCTTT. This chain connects TRBV27 to TRBJ1-1; D is ambiguous. Trimming removed 2 bases at V and 1 base at J, with 5 bases between. CDR1 and CDR2 from the germline V gene are MNHEY and SMNVEV (reference sequence). This CDR3 spans 13 amino acids.

The chain combines TRBV27 with TRBJ2-7; 8 bases agree with TRBD2. V shed 5 bases and J 3 bases; nucleotides not matched to a gene: 9. Per the germline V gene, CDR1 is MNHEY and CDR2 is SMNVEV (reference sequence). This CDR3 is 15 amino acids long. The CDR3 nucleotides are TGTGCCAGCAGTCTCCCCTACGGGGGGGTCTACGAGCAGTACTTC. It is translated as CASSLPYGGVYEQYF.

The J gene is TRBJ1-2, the V gene TRBV5-1; D is unclear. The CDR3 length is 13 residues. From germline, CDR1 is SGHRS and CDR2 YFSETQ. V was shortened by 4 bases and J by 5 bases, with 12 bases between the two germline ends. The CDR3 DNA sequence: TGCGCCAGCAGCCGCGGGGTAGGGTATGGCTACACCTTC. Its protein is CASSRGVGYGYTF.

The rearrangement joins TRBV29-1 to TRBJ2-7, with 7 bases matching TRBD1. V lost 6 bases to trimming and J lost 3 bases; unmatched junction nucleotides: 11. This CDR3 has 14 amino acids. Per the germline V gene, CDR1 is SQVTM and CDR2 is ANQGSEA. CDR3: CSVSNTGVDYEQYF. CDR3 DNA: TGCAGCGTATCGAATACAGGGGTCGACTACGAGCAGTACTTC.

This sequence joins TRBV7-2 and TRBJ2-1; D may be TRBD2 (6 bases). Germline CDR1 reads SGHTA; CDR2 reads FQGNSA. The ends were cut back, 1 base at V and 8 bases at J, with 15 bases in the middle. The CDR3 runs 15 residues. CDR3 nucleotide sequence: TGTGCCAGCAGCTTAGTCTCGCGGAGGGACCATGAGCAGTTCTTC. The encoded protein is CASSLVSRRDHEQFF.

This chain uses TRBV7-2 with TRBJ1-1; D not certain. The CDR3 is 13 amino acids. In germline, CDR1 is SGHTA, CDR2 FQGNSA. V gave up 0 bases and J gave up 1 base, with 3 bases separating them. CDR3 sequence (DNA): TGTGCCAGCAGCTTAGCGCAGAACACTGAAGCTTTCTTT. This translates into CASSLAQNTEAFF.

This chain joins TRBV12-5 and TRBJ2-2; D is undetermined. V was trimmed by 1 base and J by 1 base, leaving 1 base between them. Germline V gene sequence: CDR1 LGHNT, CDR2 FRNRAP. There are 13 residues in the CDR3. The CDR3 spells CASGLGNTGELFF. Written as DNA, the CDR3 is TGTGCTAGTGGTTTGGGGAACACCGGGGAGCTGTTTTTT.

This clone was picked up a small number of times. This chain joins TRBV4-2 and TRBJ2-2, with TRBD1 identical over 9 bases. After removal of 0 bases from V and 5 bases from J, the junction contained 10 bases not matched to a gene. The CDR3 is 18 residues long. CDR1 and CDR2 from the germline V gene are LGHNA and YNFKEQ. For the CDR3, the DNA is TGTGCCAGCAGCCAAGATGATTGGGACAGGGAGCGAACCGGGGAGCTGTTTTTT. Translation: CASSQDDWDRERTGELFF.

The V call is TRBV30, the J call TRBJ2-3; tentatively, D is TRBD2 (6 bases). Trimming stripped 3 bases from V and 6 bases from J, with 7 bases between. CDR3 length: 11 amino acids. Per germline, CDR1 GTSNPN and CDR2 SVGIG (reference sequence). CDR3 amino acids: CAWRLADTQYF. Here the CDR3 DNA reads TGTGCCTGGAGACTAGCTGATACGCAGTATTTT.

J is TRBJ1-5 and V is TRBV25-1; no firm D call. The CDR3 runs 17 residues. Trimming removed 4 bases from V and 0 bases from J, with 16 bases in between. In germline, CDR1 is MGHDK, CDR2 SYGVNS. CDR3 residues: CASSGSTDTPSNQPQHF. DNA of the CDR3: TGTGCCAGCAGTGGGTCGACTGACACCCCTAGCAATCAGCCCCAGCATTTT.

The chain couples TRBV5-1 to TRBJ2-7; TRBD1 is a possible D gene (7 bases). Per the germline V gene, CDR1 is SGHRS and CDR2 is YFSETQ. Trimming cost V 5 bases and J 5 bases, with 20 bases left between them. The CDR3 spans 15 residues. The CDR3 loop reads CASRNDPGQRDEQYF. CDR3 sequence (DNA): TGCGCCAGCAGGAACGATCCGGGACAGCGGGACGAGCAGTACTTC.

The rearrangement links TRBV5-1 to TRBJ1-4; D may be TRBD1 (6 bases). The CDR3 runs to 15 residues. The germline V gene has CDR1 SGHRS and CDR2 YFSETQ. Trimming took off 3 bases at V and 5 bases at J, with 14 bases between the two ends. The CDR3 protein is CASSYSGQRNEKLFF. Written as DNA, the CDR3 is TGCGCCAGCAGCTACTCCGGACAGCGCAATGAAAAACTGTTTTTT.

This chain links TRBV6-1 with TRBJ2-7; 10 bases are a match to TRBD2. The CDR3 loop spans 13 amino acids. Germline trimming cut 4 bases from V and 6 bases from J; bases unmatched to any gene: 3. Germline V CDR1 and CDR2: MNHNS, SASEGT. The chain's CDR3 is CASSGTSGGEQYF. CDR3 nucleotides: TGTGCCAGCAGTGGGACTAGCGGTGGCGAGCAGTACTTC.

This clone occurred many times. This chain uses TRBV12-5 with TRBJ1-1; D unresolved. CDR1 and CDR2 from the germline V gene are LGHNT and FRNRAP. The CDR3 spans 16 residues. The V end lost 2 bases, the J end lost 1 base, and 14 bases lay between the germline ends. Here the CDR3 DNA reads TGTGCTAGTGGTTTGCGGGTCGGTCTCCGGAACACTGAAGCTTTCTTT. This codes for CASGLRVGLRNTEAFF.

The CDR3, as DNA: TGCAGTGCTAGAGACCCCTATGGCTACACCTTC. Amino acid sequence: CSARDPYGYTF. The chain couples TRBV20-1 to TRBJ1-2, with D hard to call. Germline values: CDR1 DFQATT, CDR2 SNEGSKA (reference sequence). The V end was cut by 0 bases, the J end by 4 bases, with 3 bases between. The CDR3 is 11 residues long.

The chain is built from TRBV15 and TRBJ1-4, with 7 bases matching TRBD1. The CDR3 is made up of 16 amino acids. J was trimmed by 1 base and V by 0 bases; bases with no gene match: 2. Germline lookup yields CDR1 LNHNV and CDR2 YYDKDF (reference sequence). CDR3 region: CATSRDPGGTNEKLFF. In DNA, the CDR3 is TGTGCCACCAGCAGAGATCCAGGGGGAACTAATGAAAAACTGTTTTTT.